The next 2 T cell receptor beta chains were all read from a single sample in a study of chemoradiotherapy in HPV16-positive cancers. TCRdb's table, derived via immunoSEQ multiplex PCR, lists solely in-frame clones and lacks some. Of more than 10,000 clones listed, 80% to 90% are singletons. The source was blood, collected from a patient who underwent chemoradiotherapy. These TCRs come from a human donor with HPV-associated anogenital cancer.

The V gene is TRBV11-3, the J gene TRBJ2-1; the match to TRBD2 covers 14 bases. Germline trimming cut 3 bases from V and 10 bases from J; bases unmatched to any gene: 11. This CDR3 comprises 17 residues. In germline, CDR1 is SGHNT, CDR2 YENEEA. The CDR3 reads CASSFRLAGGLGGEQFF. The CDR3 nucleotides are TGTGCCAGCAGCTTCCGACTAGCGGGGGGGCTGGGTGGGGAGCAGTTCTTC. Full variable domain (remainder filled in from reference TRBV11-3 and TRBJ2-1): EAGVVQSPRYKIIEKKQPVAFWCNPISGHNTLYWYLQNLGQGPELLIRYENEEAVDDSQLPKDRFSAERLKGVDSTLKIQPAELGDSAVYLCASSFRLAGGLGGEQFFGPGTRLTVL.

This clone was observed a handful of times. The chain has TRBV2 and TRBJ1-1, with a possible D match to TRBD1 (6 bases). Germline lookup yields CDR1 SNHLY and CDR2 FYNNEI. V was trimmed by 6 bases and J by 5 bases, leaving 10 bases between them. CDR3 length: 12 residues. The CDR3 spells CASRDRWTEAFF. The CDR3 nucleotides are TGTGCCAGCAGAGACAGGTGGACTGAAGCTTTCTTT.